The present entry profiles one TCR beta chain with its context. Its ends do not fully match the called genes, so a read error is possible. CDR1 is SSHAT, CDR2 FNYEAQ, per germline (reference sequence). There are 14 residues in the CDR3. The authors' processing: Amplification of reference gene primers was used by the study to estimate nucleated cell counts. TCRdb keeps only in-frame clones here, not all; method: immunoSEQ multiplex PCR. V, J and clone size derive from that table, while D and trimming were established from the DNA sequence. The sample lists 45,000 to 65,000 clones, 80% to 85% occurring once. The sample is drawn from a study of blood T cell repertoires in COVID-19.

The sequence came from a woman over 75 with acute or convalescent COVID-19. The sequencing sample was made of peripheral blood. V and J are TRBV7-7 and TRBJ2-5; 7 positions agree with TRBD2. The CDR3 nucleotides are TGTGCTAGCAGCTTAGCGGGTCAGGTAGAGACCCAGTACTTC. Translating gives CASSLAGQVETQYF.